Shown below are 24 T cell receptor beta chains from a single sample sequenced in a study of blood T cell repertoires in COVID-19. TCRdb's table, derived via immunoSEQ multiplex PCR, lists solely in-frame clones and lacks some. The table lists roughly 220,000 clones, roughly 76% of them singletons. Material for sequencing was peripheral blood. These receptors originate from a woman over 75 with COVID-19, enrolled during active disease.

The V gene is TRBV11-2, the J gene TRBJ1-1; D uncertain. With 1 base removed from V and 1 base from J, the gap between germline ends came to 7 bases. This CDR3 is built from 14 residues. CDR1 SGHAT and CDR2 FQNNGV come from the germline V gene. Here the CDR3 DNA reads TGTGCCAGCAGCTTAGCCGTAGCGAACACTGAAGCTTTCTTT. Its translation is CASSLAVANTEAFF.

The gene calls are TRBV19 and TRBJ2-2, with D possibly being TRBD1 (5 bases). Germline lookup yields CDR1 LNHDA and CDR2 SQIVND (reference sequence). This CDR3 comprises 16 residues. V shed 2 bases and J shed 0 bases, with 10 bases lying between them. CDR3 coding DNA: TGTGCCAGTAGTATAACAGGAGCCTCGAACACCGGGGAGCTGTTTTTT. Encoded protein: CASSITGASNTGELFF.

The chain joins TRBV7-2 to TRBJ1-5, with D tentatively TRBD1 (5 bases). Trimming stripped 2 bases from V and 5 bases from J, with 10 bases between. This CDR3 comprises 14 residues. Germline CDR1 and CDR2: SGHTA and FQGNSA. The CDR3 is CASSLRQGHQPQHF. DNA of the CDR3: TGTGCCAGCAGCTTAAGGCAGGGCCATCAGCCCCAGCATTTT. Variable domain in full (rest from reference TRBV7-2 and TRBJ1-5): GAGVSQSPSNKVTEKGKDVELRCDPISGHTALYWYRQSLGQGLEFLIYFQGNSAPDKSGLPSDRFSAERTGGSVSTLTIQRTQQEDSAVYLCASSLRQGHQPQHFGDGTRLSIL.

The CDR3 is CASTLNGVSTDTQYF. In DNA form, the CDR3 reads TGTGCCAGCACCCTTAACGGGGTTAGCACAGATACGCAGTATTTT. The chain uses TRBV27 and TRBJ2-3, with D perhaps matching TRBD2 (5 bases). The CDR3 length is 15 residues. The germline CDR1 and CDR2 sequences are MNHEY and SMNVEV (reference sequence). Trimming pared 7 bases from V and 0 bases from J, leaving 14 bases between.

The genes are TRBV4-1 and TRBJ2-1; D is perhaps TRBD2 (7 bases). The V gene's germline CDR1 is MGHRA and CDR2 YSYEKL. Trimming shortened V by 4 bases and J by 7 bases, and 20 bases separated the two germline ends. The CDR3 runs 16 residues. The DNA of the CDR3 is TGCGCCAGCAGCCCTCGGAGGGGGGGGGACGTGAATGAGCAGTTCTTC. As protein: CASSPRRGGDVNEQFF.

CDR3 in DNA: TGCAGCGTGACACCTACCAACTATGGCTACACCTTC. This gives the protein CSVTPTNYGYTF. This chain links TRBV29-1 with TRBJ1-2; D is undetermined. Germline V gene data show CDR1 as SQVTM and CDR2 as ANQGSEA. V was clipped by 6 bases and J by 2 bases, with 10 bases between them. The CDR3 contains 12 residues.

The V gene is TRBV27, the J gene TRBJ2-5; tentative D call: TRBD1 (6 bases). The CDR3 covers 14 residues. The germline CDR1 and CDR2 sequences are MNHEY and SMNVEV (reference sequence). V lost 5 bases and J 3 bases, leaving 13 bases between the germline ends. CDR3 protein: CASSPQGKEETQYF. In DNA form, the CDR3 reads TGTGCCAGCAGTCCACAGGGTAAAGAAGAGACCCAGTACTTC.

The V call is TRBV7-2, the J call TRBJ2-2; the D gene is possibly TRBD2 (7 bases). Germline V lookup: CDR1 SGHTA, CDR2 FQGNSA. The CDR3 sequence is 16 residues long. Trimming left V 5 bases short and J 2 bases short, with 15 bases between. CDR3 sequence reads: CASSTYRGGNTGELFF. CDR3 nucleotide sequence: TGTGCCAGCAGCACCTATAGGGGGGGTAACACCGGGGAGCTGTTTTTT.

This clone was detected only a few times. The CDR3 loop reads CASSGRGQGSGANVLTF. The CDR3 DNA reads TGTGCCAGCAGCGGTCGGGGACAGGGGTCTGGGGCCAACGTCCTGACTTTC. The rearrangement uses TRBV7-3 and TRBJ2-6, with 10 bases that match TRBD1. The germline V gene has CDR1 SGHTA and CDR2 FQGTGA. V was pared by 5 bases and J by 1 base, with 5 bases of the junction left unmatched. CDR3 length: 17 residues.

The chain carries TRBV19 and TRBJ2-1, with 10 nucleotides matching TRBD1. V lost 8 bases and J lost 9; bases outside the gene matches: 7. This CDR3 is built from 13 residues. Germline-derived CDR1 and CDR2 are LNHDA and SQIVND (reference sequence). CDR3 loop: CASSDRGRFEQFF. The CDR3 DNA reads as TGTGCCAGTTCCGACAGGGGGCGCTTTGAGCAGTTCTTC. The full variable domain, with the rest looked up from reference TRBV19 and TRBJ2-1, is DGGITQSPKYLFRKEGQNVTLSCEQNLNHDAMYWYRQDPGQGLRLIYYSQIVNDFQKGDIAEGYSVSREKKESFPLTVTSAQKNPTAFYLCASSDRGRFEQFFGPGTRLTVL.

The chain carries TRBV7-6 and TRBJ2-2; TRBD2 aligns across 10 bases. There are 18 residues in the CDR3. Looked up from germline, CDR1 is SGHVS and CDR2 is FNYEAQ. V lost 5 bases, J lost 0 bases, and 9 bases stayed unmatched. CDR3 amino acids: CASSQRSSGSTNTGELFF. In DNA form, the CDR3 reads TGTGCCAGCAGCCAGCGGTCTAGCGGGAGTACGAACACCGGGGAGCTGTTTTTT.

The chain is built from TRBV7-2 and TRBJ1-1; 8 bases match TRBD1. Germline V gene sequence: CDR1 SGHTA, CDR2 FQGNSA. This CDR3 contains 16 residues. The junction had 10 bases not matched to a gene; V was cut back by 6 bases and J by 1 base. The DNA for the CDR3 is TGTGCCAGCAGTTCAGGGGGCGCAGGTTGGAACACTGAAGCTTTCTTT. Translated, it gives CASSSGGAGWNTEAFF. The complete variable domain, with remaining parts taken from reference TRBV7-2 and TRBJ1-1, reads GAGVSQSPSNKVTEKGKDVELRCDPISGHTALYWYRQSLGQGLEFLIYFQGNSAPDKSGLPSDRFSAERTGGSVSTLTIQRTQQEDSAVYLCASSSGGAGWNTEAFFGQGTRLTVV.

This clone has just one count. The chain recombines TRBV19 with TRBJ1-1; possibly TRBD1 for D (6 bases). CDR3 length equals 16 residues. V was shortened by 2 bases and J by 0 bases, with 13 bases between the two germline ends. In germline, CDR1 is LNHDA, CDR2 SQIVND (reference sequence). The DNA of the CDR3 is TGTGCCAGTAGTATACTCGGGACACTCATGAACACTGAAGCTTTCTTT. Its translation: CASSILGTLMNTEAFF. The entire variable domain, with the rest obtained from reference TRBV19 and TRBJ1-1, is as follows: DGGITQSPKYLFRKEGQNVTLSCEQNLNHDAMYWYRQDPGQGLRLIYYSQIVNDFQKGDIAEGYSVSREKKESFPLTVTSAQKNPTAFYLCASSILGTLMNTEAFFGQGTRLTVV.

This rearrangement joins TRBV19 to TRBJ2-7; D is uncertain. CDR3 length: 11 amino acids. The V end lost 7 bases, the J end lost 3 bases, and 7 bases lay between the germline ends. CDR1 and CDR2 (germline): LNHDA, SQIVND (reference sequence). The CDR3 coding sequence is TGTGCCAGTAAGAGGAGCTACGAGCAGTACTTC. Encoded protein: CASKRSYEQYF.

This chain uses TRBV19 with TRBJ2-7, with TRBD2 matching 10 bases. V dropped 5 bases and J dropped 4; count of bases not matched to a gene: 5. Looked up from germline, CDR1 is LNHDA and CDR2 is SQIVND (reference sequence). This CDR3 is built from 14 residues. The DNA of the CDR3 is TGTGCCAGTAGTCGGCTAGCGGGAGTGTACGAGCAGTACTTC. This sequence encodes CASSRLAGVYEQYF. Combining the CDR3 with reference TRBV19 and TRBJ2-7 gives the whole variable domain DGGITQSPKYLFRKEGQNVTLSCEQNLNHDAMYWYRQDPGQGLRLIYYSQIVNDFQKGDIAEGYSVSREKKESFPLTVTSAQKNPTAFYLCASSRLAGVYEQYFGPGTRLTVT.

Turning to this clone: A junction end diverges from the germline sequence, so it may reflect a read error. The rearrangement joins TRBV7-7 to TRBJ1-2, with TRBD1 identical over 7 bases. Germline V gene sequence: CDR1 SSHAT, CDR2 FNYEAQ (reference sequence). CDR3 length: 14 amino acids. CDR3 protein: CASSPIQGGYGYTF. DNA of the CDR3: TGTGCTAGCAGCCCGATCCAGGGGGGCTATGGCTACACCTTC.

This rearrangement joins TRBV11-2 to TRBJ2-1, with 9 bases fitting TRBD2. The length of the CDR3 is 14 residues. The junction had 12 bases not matched to a gene; V was cut back by 5 bases and J by 13 bases. Germline loops: CDR1 SGHAT, CDR2 FQNNGV. CDR3 coding DNA: TGTGCCAGCAGCCCCGAGGGGCTAGCGGGAAGACAGTTCTTC. This translates into CASSPEGLAGRQFF.

This clone was seen more than once but under ten times. Other DNA sequences in the same sample also yield this CDR3. This chain uses TRBV6-2 or TRBV6-3 with TRBJ2-2, with D uncertain. Germline V gene lookup returns CDR1 MNHEY and CDR2 SVGEGT. V was clipped by 6 bases and J by 0 bases, with 5 bases between them. The CDR3 is made up of 13 amino acids. The chain's CDR3 is CASSSTNTGELFF. In DNA form, the CDR3 reads TGTGCCAGCAGCTCCACGAACACCGGGGAGCTGTTTTTT.

The rearrangement joins TRBV11-3 to TRBJ1-3, with D unresolved. Germline CDR1 is SGHNT and CDR2 is YENEEA. CDR3 length: 15 residues. V lost 5 bases, J lost 0 bases, and 11 bases lay in between. The CDR3 nucleotides are TGTGCCAGCAGCCGTGACTCCTACTCTGGAAACACCATATATTTT. It specifies CASSRDSYSGNTIYF.

CDR3 loop: CASSLDGTSGPRSEQFF. The CDR3 bases are TGTGCCAGCAGCTTAGACGGGACTAGCGGGCCACGGTCGGAGCAGTTCTTC. This chain links TRBV7-9 with TRBJ2-1, with 12 positions matching TRBD2. Trimming at V came to 1 base and at J to 10 bases, leaving 11 bases not matched to a gene. The CDR3 has 17 residues. CDR1 is SEHNR and CDR2 is FQNEAQ in the germline V gene (reference sequence).

The sample holds a few counts of this clone. The CDR3 region is CASSLTGTEAFF. In nucleotides, the CDR3 is TGTGCCAGCTCATTGACAGGGACTGAAGCTTTCTTT. This chain links TRBV18 with TRBJ1-1; the match to TRBD1 covers 7 bases. The junction had 2 bases not matched to a gene; V was cut back by 5 bases and J by 5 bases. CDR1 and CDR2 from the germline V gene are KGHSH and LQKENI. The CDR3 loop spans 12 amino acids.

This clone was detected only a few times. The chain has TRBV6-5 and TRBJ2-2; TRBD2 matches at 7 bases. Germline V gene sequence: CDR1 MNHEY, CDR2 SVGAGI. This CDR3 has 12 residues. Germline trimming cut 6 bases from V and 6 bases from J; bases unmatched to any gene: 1. The CDR3 nucleotides are TGTGCCAGCAGAGGGAGGGCCGGGGAGCTGTTTTTT. The encoded protein is CASRGRAGELFF.

This chain joins TRBV29-1 and TRBJ1-2, with 7 bases that match TRBD1. Germline CDR1 is SQVTM and CDR2 is ANQGSEA. The CDR3 totals 15 residues. Trimming removed 4 bases from V and 5 bases from J; junction bases left unmatched: 13. CDR3 DNA: TGCAGCGTTGGGACAGGAGGGGGCCGACTGTATGGCTACACCTTC. Its protein product is CSVGTGGGRLYGYTF.

V and J are TRBV6-5 and TRBJ1-3, with 8 bases that match TRBD1. The CDR3 contains 15 residues. V was pared by 6 bases and J by 3 bases, with 7 bases of the junction left unmatched. Looked up from germline, CDR1 is MNHEY and CDR2 is SVGAGI. The CDR3 loop is CASSRARGLGNTIYF. Written as DNA, the CDR3 is TGTGCCAGCAGCCGCGCCAGGGGGCTTGGAAACACCATATATTTT.